This entry features one T cell receptor (beta chain) sequence. Its matching antigen is unknown. This specimen belongs to a study of radiotherapy plus CTLA-4 blockade in lung cancer. Findings and caveats of the study: Peripheral blood showed expansion of tumor-derived TCR clones after radiotherapy and ipilimumab.

Germline V lookup: CDR1 DFQATT, CDR2 SNEGSKA (reference sequence). V lost 6 bases and J lost 10; bases outside the gene matches: 7. This CDR3 has 11 amino acids. Profiling relied on immunoSEQ multiplex PCR, and the TCRdb table lists in-frame clones only, not all of them. Among roughly 76,000 clones listed, roughly 69% were seen once. The rearrangement uses TRBV20-1 and TRBJ2-3; 7 nucleotides align to TRBD1. The sequence came from a human donor with non-small cell lung cancer whose response to radiotherapy plus ipilimumab could not be evaluated. Source: peripheral blood, taken from a patient treated with radiotherapy plus ipilimumab. The DNA of the CDR3 is TGCAGTGCGGACCAGGGGGTGGCGCAGTATTTT. It is translated as CSADQGVAQYF.